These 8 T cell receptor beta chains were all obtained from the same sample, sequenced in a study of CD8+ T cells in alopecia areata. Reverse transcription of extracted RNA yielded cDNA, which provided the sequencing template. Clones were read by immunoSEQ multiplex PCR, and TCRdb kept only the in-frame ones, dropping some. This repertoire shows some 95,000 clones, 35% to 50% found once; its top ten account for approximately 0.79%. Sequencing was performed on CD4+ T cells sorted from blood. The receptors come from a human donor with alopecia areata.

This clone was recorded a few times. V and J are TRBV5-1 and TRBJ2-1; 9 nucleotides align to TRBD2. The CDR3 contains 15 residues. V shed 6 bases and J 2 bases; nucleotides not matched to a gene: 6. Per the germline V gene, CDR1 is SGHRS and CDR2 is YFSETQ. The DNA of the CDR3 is TGCGCCAGCACCCAAGGCGGGGGGGCCTACAATGAGCAGTTCTTC. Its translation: CASTQGGGAYNEQFF. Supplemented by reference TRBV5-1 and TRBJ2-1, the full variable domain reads KAGVTQTPRYLIKTRGQQVTLSCSPISGHRSVSWYQQTPGQGLQFLFEYFSETQRNKGNFPGRFSGRQFSNSRSEMNVSTLELGDSALYLCASTQGGGAYNEQFFGPGTRLTVL.

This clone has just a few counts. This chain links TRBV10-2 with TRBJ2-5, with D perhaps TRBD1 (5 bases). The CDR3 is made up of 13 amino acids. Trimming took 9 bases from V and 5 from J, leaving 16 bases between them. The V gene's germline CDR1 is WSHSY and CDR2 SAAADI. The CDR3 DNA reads TGCGCCAGAAGTCAAGGGGCGTTTGAGACCCAGTACTTC. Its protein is CARSQGAFETQYF.

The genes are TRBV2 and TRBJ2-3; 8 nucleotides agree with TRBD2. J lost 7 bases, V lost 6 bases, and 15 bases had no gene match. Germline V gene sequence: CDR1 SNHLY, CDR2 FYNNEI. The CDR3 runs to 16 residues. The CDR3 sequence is CASSRGLVDFRYTQYF. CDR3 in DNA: TGTGCCAGCAGCAGGGGACTAGTCGATTTCCGGTATACGCAGTATTTT.

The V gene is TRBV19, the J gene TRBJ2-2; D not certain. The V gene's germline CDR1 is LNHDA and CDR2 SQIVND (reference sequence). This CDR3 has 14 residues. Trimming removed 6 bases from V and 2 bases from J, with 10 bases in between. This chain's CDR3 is CASRGQINTGELFF. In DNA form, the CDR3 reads TGTGCCAGTAGAGGCCAGATAAACACCGGGGAGCTGTTTTTT.

The CDR3 protein is CSVEGQEASETQYF. The CDR3 DNA reads as TGCAGCGTTGAGGGACAGGAGGCAAGCGAGACCCAGTACTTC. This chain uses TRBV29-1 with TRBJ2-5; 8 bases agree with TRBD1. The CDR3 is made up of 14 amino acids. Germline CDR1 SQVTM, CDR2 ANQGSEA. J lost 5 bases, V lost 3 bases, and 8 bases had no gene match.

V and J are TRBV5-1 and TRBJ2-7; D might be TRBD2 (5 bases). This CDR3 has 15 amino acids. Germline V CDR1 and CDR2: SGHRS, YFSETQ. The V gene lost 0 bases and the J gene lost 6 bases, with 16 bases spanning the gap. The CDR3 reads CASSLEGTRLLEQYF. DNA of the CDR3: TGCGCCAGCAGCTTGGAGGGTACTAGATTACTCGAGCAGTACTTC.

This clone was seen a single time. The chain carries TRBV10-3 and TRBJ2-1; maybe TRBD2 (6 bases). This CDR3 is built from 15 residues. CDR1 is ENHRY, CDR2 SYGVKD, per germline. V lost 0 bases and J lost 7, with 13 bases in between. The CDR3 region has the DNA TGTGCCATCAGTGAGTCGGAGGGGAGGAAAAATGAGCAGTTCTTC. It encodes CAISESEGRKNEQFF.

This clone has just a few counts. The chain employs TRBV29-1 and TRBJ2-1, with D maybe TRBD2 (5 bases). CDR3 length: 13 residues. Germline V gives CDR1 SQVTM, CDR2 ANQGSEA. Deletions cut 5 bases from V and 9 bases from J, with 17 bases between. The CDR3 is CSVSLRLAGEQFF. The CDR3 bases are TGCAGCGTTTCTCTAAGACTGGCGGGTGAGCAGTTCTTC.